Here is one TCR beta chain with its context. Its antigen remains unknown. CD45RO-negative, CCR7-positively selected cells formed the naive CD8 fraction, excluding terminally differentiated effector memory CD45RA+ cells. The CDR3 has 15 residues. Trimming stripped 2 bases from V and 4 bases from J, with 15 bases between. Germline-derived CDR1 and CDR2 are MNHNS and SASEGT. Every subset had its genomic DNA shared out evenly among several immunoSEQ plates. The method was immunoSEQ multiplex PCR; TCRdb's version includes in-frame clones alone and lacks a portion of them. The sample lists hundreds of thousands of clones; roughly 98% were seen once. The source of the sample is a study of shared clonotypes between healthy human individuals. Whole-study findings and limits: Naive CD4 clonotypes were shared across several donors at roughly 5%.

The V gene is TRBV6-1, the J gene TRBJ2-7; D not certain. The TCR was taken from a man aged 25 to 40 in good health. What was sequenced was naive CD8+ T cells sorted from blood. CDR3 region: CASSEFLGSSYEQYF. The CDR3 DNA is TGTGCCAGCAGTGAATTTTTGGGATCGTCGTACGAGCAGTACTTC.